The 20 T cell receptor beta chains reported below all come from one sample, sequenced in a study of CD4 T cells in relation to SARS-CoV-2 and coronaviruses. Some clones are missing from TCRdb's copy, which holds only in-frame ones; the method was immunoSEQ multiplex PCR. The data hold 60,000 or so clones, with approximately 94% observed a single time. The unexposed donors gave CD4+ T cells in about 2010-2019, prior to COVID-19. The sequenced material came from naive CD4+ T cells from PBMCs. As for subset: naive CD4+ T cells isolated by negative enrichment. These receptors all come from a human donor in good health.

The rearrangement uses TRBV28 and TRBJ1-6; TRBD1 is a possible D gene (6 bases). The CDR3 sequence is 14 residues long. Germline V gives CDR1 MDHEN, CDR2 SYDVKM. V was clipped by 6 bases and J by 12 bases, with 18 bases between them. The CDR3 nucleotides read TGTGCCAGCAGCATGATGGACTGGGGGCTACCCCTCCACTTT. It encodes CASSMMDWGLPLHF. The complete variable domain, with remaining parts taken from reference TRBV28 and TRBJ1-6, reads DVKVTQSSRYLVKRTGEKVFLECVQDMDHENMFWYRQDPGLGLRLIYFSYDVKMKEKGDIPEGYSVSREKKERFSLILESASTNQTSMYLCASSMMDWGLPLHFGNGTRLTVT.

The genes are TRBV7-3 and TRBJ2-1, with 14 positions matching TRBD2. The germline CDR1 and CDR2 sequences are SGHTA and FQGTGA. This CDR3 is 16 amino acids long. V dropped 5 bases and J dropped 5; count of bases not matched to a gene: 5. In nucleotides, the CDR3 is TGTGCCAGCAGCGTGCGACTAGCGGGAGGGAACAATGAGCAGTTCTTC. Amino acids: CASSVRLAGGNNEQFF.

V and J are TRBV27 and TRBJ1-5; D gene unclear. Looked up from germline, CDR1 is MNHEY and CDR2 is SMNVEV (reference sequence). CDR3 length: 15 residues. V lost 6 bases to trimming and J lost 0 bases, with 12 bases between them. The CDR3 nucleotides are TGTGCCAGCAGGTCCGCTGGGAATAGCAATCAGCCCCAGCATTTT. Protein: CASRSAGNSNQPQHF.

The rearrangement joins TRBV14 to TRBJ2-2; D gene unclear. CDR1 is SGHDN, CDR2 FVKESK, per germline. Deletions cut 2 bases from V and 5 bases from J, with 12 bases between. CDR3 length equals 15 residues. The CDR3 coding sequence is TGTGCCAGCAGCCAACATCTTTCAATTACCGGGGAGCTGTTTTTT. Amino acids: CASSQHLSITGELFF.

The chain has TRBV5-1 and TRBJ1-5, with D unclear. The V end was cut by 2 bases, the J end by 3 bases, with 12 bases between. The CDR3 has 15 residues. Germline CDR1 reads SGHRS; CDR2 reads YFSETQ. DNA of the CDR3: TGCGCCAGCAGCTTAACTGACCCTTACAATCAGCCCCAGCATTTT. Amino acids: CASSLTDPYNQPQHF.

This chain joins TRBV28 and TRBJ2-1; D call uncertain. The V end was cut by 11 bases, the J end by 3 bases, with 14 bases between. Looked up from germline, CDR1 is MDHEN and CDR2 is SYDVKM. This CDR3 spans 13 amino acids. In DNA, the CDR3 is TGTGCCGGCCGGGCCTCGGGCTACAATGAGCAGTTCTTC. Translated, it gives CAGRASGYNEQFF.

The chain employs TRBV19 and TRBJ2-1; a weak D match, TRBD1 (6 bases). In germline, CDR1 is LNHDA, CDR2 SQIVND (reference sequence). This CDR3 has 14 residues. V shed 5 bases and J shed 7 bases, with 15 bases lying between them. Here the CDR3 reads CASSYRELSNEQFF. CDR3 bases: TGTGCCAGTAGTTACAGGGAATTATCGAATGAGCAGTTCTTC.

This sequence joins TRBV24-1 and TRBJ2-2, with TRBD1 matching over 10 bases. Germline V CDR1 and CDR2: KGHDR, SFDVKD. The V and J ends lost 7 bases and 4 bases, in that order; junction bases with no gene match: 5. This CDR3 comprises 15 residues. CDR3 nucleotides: TGTGCCACCAGGGGGACAGGGGACGGCACCGGGGAGCTGTTTTTT. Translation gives CATRGTGDGTGELFF.

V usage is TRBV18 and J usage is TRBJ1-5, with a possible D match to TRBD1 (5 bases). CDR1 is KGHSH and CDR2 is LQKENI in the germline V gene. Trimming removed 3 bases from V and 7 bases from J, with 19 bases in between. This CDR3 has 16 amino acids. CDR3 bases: TGTGCCAGCTCACCTTTGGCCGGGGACGGCGCACAGCCCCAGCATTTT. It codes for CASSPLAGDGAQPQHF.

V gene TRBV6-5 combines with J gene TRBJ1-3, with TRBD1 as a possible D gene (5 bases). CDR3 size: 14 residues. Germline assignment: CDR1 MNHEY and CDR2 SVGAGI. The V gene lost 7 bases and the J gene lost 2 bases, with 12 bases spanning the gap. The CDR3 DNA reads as TGTGCCAGCATCAGGGATTTAACTGGAAACACCATATATTTT. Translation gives CASIRDLTGNTIYF.

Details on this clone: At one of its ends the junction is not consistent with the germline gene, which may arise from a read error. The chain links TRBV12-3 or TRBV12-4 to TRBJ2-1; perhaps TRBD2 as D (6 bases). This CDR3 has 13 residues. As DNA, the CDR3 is TGTGCCAGCAGGTTAGCGGTCGACAATGAGCAGTTCTTC. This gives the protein CASRLAVDNEQFF.

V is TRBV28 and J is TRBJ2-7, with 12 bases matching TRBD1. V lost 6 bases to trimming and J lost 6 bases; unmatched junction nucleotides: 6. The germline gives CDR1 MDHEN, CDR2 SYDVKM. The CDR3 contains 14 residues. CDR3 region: CASSYGTGGREQYF. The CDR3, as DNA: TGTGCCAGCAGCTATGGGACAGGGGGCCGCGAGCAGTACTTC.

The CDR3 nucleotides are TGTGCCAGCAGTTTATCGAGCAACTATGGCTACACCTTC. Encoded protein: CASSLSSNYGYTF. The rearrangement joins TRBV27 to TRBJ1-2; D unclear. The CDR3 sequence is 13 residues long. V was cut by 0 bases and J by 2 bases, with 4 bases left in between. Germline-derived CDR1 and CDR2 are MNHEY and SMNVEV (reference sequence).

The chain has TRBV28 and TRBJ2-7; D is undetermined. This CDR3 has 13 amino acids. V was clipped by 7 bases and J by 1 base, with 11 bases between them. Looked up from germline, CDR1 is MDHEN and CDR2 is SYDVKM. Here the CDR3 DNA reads TGTGCCAGCATGTCCGAGAGGTCCTACGAGCAGTACTTC. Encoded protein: CASMSERSYEQYF.

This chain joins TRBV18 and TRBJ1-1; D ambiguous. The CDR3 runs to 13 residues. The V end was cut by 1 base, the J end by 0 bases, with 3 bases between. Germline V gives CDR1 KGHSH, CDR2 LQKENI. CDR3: CASSPQLNTEAFF. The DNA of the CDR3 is TGTGCCAGCTCACCACAGCTGAACACTGAAGCTTTCTTT.

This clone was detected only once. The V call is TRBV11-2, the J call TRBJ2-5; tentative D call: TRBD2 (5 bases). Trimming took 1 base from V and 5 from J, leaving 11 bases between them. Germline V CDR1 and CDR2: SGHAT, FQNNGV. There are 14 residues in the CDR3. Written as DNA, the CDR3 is TGTGCCAGCAGCTTAGTTGGCGGCGGGGAGACCCAGTACTTC. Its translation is CASSLVGGGETQYF.

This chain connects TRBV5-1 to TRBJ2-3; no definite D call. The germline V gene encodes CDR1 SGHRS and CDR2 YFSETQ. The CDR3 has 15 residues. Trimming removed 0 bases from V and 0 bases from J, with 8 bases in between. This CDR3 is CASSLGRPSTDTQYF. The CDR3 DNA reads TGCGCCAGCAGCTTGGGGAGACCCAGCACAGATACGCAGTATTTT.

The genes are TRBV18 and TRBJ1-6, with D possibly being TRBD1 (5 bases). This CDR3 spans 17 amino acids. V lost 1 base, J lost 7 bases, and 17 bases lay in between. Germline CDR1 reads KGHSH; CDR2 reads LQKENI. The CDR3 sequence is CASSPLGQSQGNSPLHF. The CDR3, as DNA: TGTGCCAGCTCACCACTGGGGCAGAGTCAAGGAAATTCACCCCTCCACTTT.

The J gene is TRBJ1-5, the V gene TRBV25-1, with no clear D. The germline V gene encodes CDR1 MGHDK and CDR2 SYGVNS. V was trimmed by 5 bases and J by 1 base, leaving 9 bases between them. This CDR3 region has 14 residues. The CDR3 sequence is CASSSLGSNQPQHF. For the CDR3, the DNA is TGTGCCAGCAGTAGTCTGGGAAGCAATCAGCCCCAGCATTTT.

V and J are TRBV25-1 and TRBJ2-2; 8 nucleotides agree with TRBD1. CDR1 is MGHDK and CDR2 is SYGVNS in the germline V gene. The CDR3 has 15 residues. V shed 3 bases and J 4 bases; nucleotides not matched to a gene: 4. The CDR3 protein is CASSDRGPGTGELFF. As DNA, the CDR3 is TGTGCCAGCAGTGACAGGGGGCCGGGCACCGGGGAGCTGTTTTTT.